This is a list of T cell receptor beta chains from one sample in a study of shared clonotypes between healthy human individuals. This table comes from immunoSEQ multiplex PCR, and its TCRdb copy is limited to in-frame clones, with some not included. The sample lists about 2.2 million clones; approximately 94% were seen once. Sequenced sample: naive CD8+ T cells from PBMCs. The receptor source for this set is a man between 18 and 29 years old in good health. Some clones in this sample may be carry-over from other donors' samples. The conserved cysteine and the conserved F or W are not part of the CDR3 here. A D gene is named only where the DNA matches it firmly. Clone size, where shown, is once, few, many, or a class for clones that have expanded.

v_gene,d_gene,abundance,j_gene,CDR3aa
TRBV27,TRBD2,-,TRBJ2-7,ASSARTSGGYEQY
TRBV28,-,-,TRBJ2-1,ASSFLLTYNEQF
TRBV10-3,TRBD1,-,TRBJ2-2,AISDPGQGAVGELF
TRBV7-9,-,-,TRBJ2-1,ASSSALAEPINEQF
TRBV5-6,-,-,TRBJ2-2,ASSLSKGGGTGELF
TRBV5-6,TRBD1,-,TRBJ2-1,ASSLETGGENNEQF
TRBV21-1,-,-,TRBJ2-5,ASSKAWEGLETQY
TRBV9,-,-,TRBJ1-4,ASSEATGEKLF
TRBV28,-,-,TRBJ1-1,ASSLLGENTEAF
TRBV13,TRBD1,-,TRBJ1-2,ASSLDPGTGLNGYT
TRBV27,TRBD1,-,TRBJ2-7,ASSSHLRGTGPYEQY
TRBV13,TRBD2,-,TRBJ2-5,ASSPGTSGIETQY
TRBV27,-,-,TRBJ2-7,ASSPSAGRLSYEQY
TRBV4-2,-,once,TRBJ2-5,ASSQTPIIAEVQETQY
TRBV19,-,-,TRBJ2-1,ASKDGKNEQF
TRBV15,-,-,TRBJ2-5,ATSIPGQEETQY
TRBV10-3,-,-,TRBJ1-4,AISESPAATNEKLF
TRBV11-2,TRBD1,-,TRBJ2-3,ASSSVLGTGGRTDTQY
TRBV9,-,-,TRBJ1-5,ASSPHGGANQPQH
TRBV2,TRBD2,-,TRBJ2-1,ASRPVGGLAGGQF
TRBV10-2,TRBD1,-,TRBJ1-2,ASSPGTGRSGGYT
TRBV5-6,-,-,TRBJ2-7,ASSLGGTFSYEQY
TRBV9,-,-,TRBJ1-1,ASSVDDGGGTEAF
TRBV7-3,TRBD2,once,TRBJ2-1,ASSSSGSGGEQF
TRBV28,-,-,TRBJ2-2,ASSLYKTYTGELF
TRBV29-1,-,-,TRBJ2-7,SVLQGYEQY
TRBV4-1,-,-,TRBJ2-7,ASSTQVRVPYEQY
TRBV28,-,-,TRBJ1-2,ASRPFSRQDGYT
TRBV5-5,-,-,TRBJ2-3,ASSFGGSSTDTQY
TRBV5-1,-,-,TRBJ2-5,ASSLRRVGYQETQY
TRBV7-9,-,-,TRBJ2-3,ASSSTGIGTDTQY
TRBV27,-,-,TRBJ2-3,ASSRLLEIDTQY
TRBV7-6,-,-,TRBJ1-5,ASSLGRGQPQH
TRBV28,TRBD1,-,TRBJ2-7,ASSLHGDRDYEQY
TRBV27,TRBD2,-,TRBJ2-7,ASSKGLAGWDEQY
TRBV9,-,-,TRBJ1-1,ASSVGRGRIGNTEAF
TRBV28,-,-,TRBJ1-2,ASSLRLISPYGYT
TRBV10-1,-,few,TRBJ1-1,ASSESGGNTEAF
TRBV15,-,-,TRBJ2-1,ATSRAGEANEQF
TRBV6-1,-,-,TRBJ1-5,ASTEQERQPQH
TRBV18,-,-,TRBJ1-5,ASSPVGGGQPQH
TRBV29-1,-,-,TRBJ1-2,SVEDAVRGPTGGDYGYT